This passage covers 21 T cell receptor beta chains from one sample sequenced in a study of OX40 agonist ivuxolimab in advanced cancers. Measured with immunoSEQ multiplex PCR; TCRdb has only the in-frame clones, and not every one. The data show roughly 93,000 clones, about 90% seen once. The material was CD4+ or CD8+ T cells sorted from blood, obtained in a trial of the OX40 agonist ivuxolimab. Receptor source: an adult with an advanced solid tumor such as melanoma, head and neck, liver or kidney cancer.

The gene calls are TRBV6-1 and TRBJ2-1; 8 nucleotides agree with TRBD1. This CDR3 has 16 residues. V was pared by 4 bases and J by 1 base, with 6 bases of the junction left unmatched. The germline V gene encodes CDR1 MNHNS and CDR2 SASEGT. CDR3 region: CASSGQGARSYNEQFF. The CDR3 nucleotides are TGTGCCAGCAGTGGGCAGGGGGCGAGGTCCTACAATGAGCAGTTCTTC.

This clone was counted a few times. The chain employs TRBV7-2 and TRBJ2-7; D may be TRBD2 (6 bases). The CDR3 has 14 amino acids. CDR1 SGHTA and CDR2 FQGNSA come from the germline V gene. V was shortened by 0 bases and J by 3 bases, with 9 bases between the two germline ends. CDR3 amino acids: CASSLAGGYYEQYF. The CDR3 bases are TGTGCCAGCAGCTTAGCCGGGGGATACTACGAGCAGTACTTC.

This clone came up once. The chain uses TRBV2 and TRBJ1-5; 9 bases fit TRBD1. Germline CDR1 reads SNHLY; CDR2 reads FYNNEI. Trimming at V came to 6 bases and at J to 5 bases, leaving 5 bases not matched to a gene. The CDR3 consists of 14 residues. In DNA, the CDR3 is TGTGCCAGCAGGGGACAGGGTCCACATCAGCCCCAGCATTTT. As protein: CASRGQGPHQPQHF.

V and J are TRBV19 and TRBJ2-3, with 12 bases that match TRBD2. The CDR3 has 17 residues. Germline V gene sequence: CDR1 LNHDA, CDR2 SQIVND (reference sequence). Trimming at V came to 5 bases and at J to 5 bases, leaving 11 bases not matched to a gene. CDR3 DNA sequence: TGTGCCAGTAGTGATCGGACTAGCGGGATTGTATTAGATACGCAGTATTTT. The encoded protein is CASSDRTSGIVLDTQYF. Variable domain in full (rest from reference TRBV19 and TRBJ2-3): DGGITQSPKYLFRKEGQNVTLSCEQNLNHDAMYWYRQDPGQGLRLIYYSQIVNDFQKGDIAEGYSVSREKKESFPLTVTSAQKNPTAFYLCASSDRTSGIVLDTQYFGPGTRLTVL.

The chain couples TRBV21-1 to TRBJ1-1. TRBV21-1 is reported as a pseudogene. The CDR3 has 14 amino acids. The CDR3 region is CASSKVNGDTEAFF. The CDR3, as DNA: TGTGCCAGCAGCAAAGTGAACGGGGACACTGAAGCTTTCTTT.

The chain employs TRBV5-1 and TRBJ2-1, with TRBD2 identical over 11 bases. Germline CDR1 reads SGHRS; CDR2 reads YFSETQ. The CDR3 covers 14 residues. The V segment lost 4 bases and the J segment 15 bases; nucleotides outside the gene matches: 12. This CDR3 is CASSPGVAGGPGFF. The CDR3 coding sequence is TGCGCCAGCAGCCCGGGGGTAGCGGGAGGGCCAGGGTTCTTC.

The chain uses TRBV5-1 and TRBJ2-3; 8 nucleotides line up with TRBD2. V gave up 0 bases and J gave up 4 bases; unmatched junction bases: 10. The CDR3 length is 17 residues. Germline-derived CDR1 and CDR2 are SGHRS and YFSETQ. CDR3: CASSLEASGGGSDTQYF. Written as DNA, the CDR3 is TGCGCCAGCAGCTTGGAGGCTTCGGGAGGGGGATCAGATACGCAGTATTTT.

The chain has TRBV6-6 and TRBJ2-2; D is unresolved. Per the germline V gene, CDR1 is MNHNY and CDR2 is SVGAGI (reference sequence). The length of the CDR3 is 14 residues. V was trimmed by 2 bases and J by 4 bases, leaving 8 bases between them. CDR3 in amino acids: CASSYPPPTGELFF. CDR3 DNA sequence: TGTGCCAGCAGTTACCCCCCTCCCACCGGGGAGCTGTTTTTT.

This chain connects TRBV10-2 to TRBJ2-7; tentatively, D is TRBD1 or TRBD2 (5 bases each). There are 18 residues in the CDR3. Looked up from germline, CDR1 is WSHSY and CDR2 is SAAADI. The ends were cut back, 6 bases at V and 1 base at J, with 25 bases in the middle. CDR3 coding DNA: TGCGCCAGCAGCGCCAGGTCTCTCGTGGGGGAGTGGTCCTACGAGCAGTACTTC. This sequence encodes CASSARSLVGEWSYEQYF.

The chain is built from TRBV6-5 and TRBJ1-5; TRBD1 agrees at 10 bases. This CDR3 region has 15 residues. Germline trimming cut 5 bases from V and 6 bases from J; bases unmatched to any gene: 7. Germline assignment: CDR1 MNHEY and CDR2 SVGAGI. Here the CDR3 DNA reads TGTGCCAGCAGTAGCCAGGGACAGGGGCGTCAGCCCCAGCATTTT. The encoded protein is CASSSQGQGRQPQHF.

This rearrangement joins TRBV5-1 to TRBJ1-1; 11 positions agree with TRBD1. V lost 4 bases and J lost 5; bases outside the gene matches: 7. This CDR3 has 15 residues. Germline values: CDR1 SGHRS, CDR2 YFSETQ. The CDR3 loop reads CASSIGQGAWTEAFF. The DNA of the CDR3 is TGCGCCAGCAGCATAGGACAGGGGGCTTGGACTGAAGCTTTCTTT.

The J gene is TRBJ2-7, the V gene TRBV6-5; maybe TRBD2 (7 bases). Trimming took 2 bases from V and 6 from J, leaving 17 bases between them. Germline values: CDR1 MNHEY, CDR2 SVGAGI. This CDR3 has 15 amino acids. CDR3 in DNA: TGTGCCAGCAGTTACGGGGGCGGGAGCTTAGGCGAGCAGTACTTC. Amino acid sequence: CASSYGGGSLGEQYF.

The chain has TRBV27 and TRBJ1-1; 11 positions match TRBD1. The CDR3 contains 14 residues. CDR1 and CDR2 from the germline V gene are MNHEY and SMNVEV (reference sequence). V lost 6 bases to trimming and J lost 5 bases; unmatched junction nucleotides: 5. CDR3 sequence reads: CASRPGTGGTEAFF. The CDR3 coding sequence is TGTGCCAGCAGGCCTGGGACAGGGGGAACTGAAGCTTTCTTT.

This chain connects TRBV11-3 to TRBJ2-2; D is perhaps TRBD1 or TRBD2 (5 bases each). The CDR3 covers 15 residues. Germline V CDR1 and CDR2: SGHNT, YENEEA. Trimming left V 5 bases short and J 5 bases short, with 15 bases between. The CDR3 spells CASSPGSASTGELFF. The DNA of the CDR3 is TGTGCCAGCAGCCCAGGGAGCGCGTCTACCGGGGAGCTGTTTTTT.

The chain carries TRBV9 and TRBJ2-5, with TRBD2 matching over 7 bases. The V segment lost 5 bases and the J segment 5 bases; nucleotides outside the gene matches: 12. Germline-derived CDR1 and CDR2 are SGDLS and YYNGEE. CDR3 length equals 15 residues. In DNA form, the CDR3 reads TGTGCCAGCAGTAACTATGGGGGGGAAGAGGAGACCCAGTACTTC. Translated, it gives CASSNYGGEEETQYF.

The chain joins TRBV7-2 to TRBJ1-1; no clear D gene. The CDR3 is 13 residues long. The germline CDR1 and CDR2 sequences are SGHTA and FQGNSA. Trimming removed 3 bases at V and 11 bases at J, with 16 bases between. The CDR3, as DNA: TGTGCCAGCAGCTTTATCGAGGGCCAGGAGGCTTTCTTT. Translated, it gives CASSFIEGQEAFF. The whole variable domain, filled in from reference TRBV7-2 and TRBJ1-1, reads GAGVSQSPSNKVTEKGKDVELRCDPISGHTALYWYRQSLGQGLEFLIYFQGNSAPDKSGLPSDRFSAERTGGSVSTLTIQRTQQEDSAVYLCASSFIEGQEAFFGQGTRLTVV.

The chain carries TRBV13 and TRBJ2-1, with TRBD2 matching 8 bases. This CDR3 region has 18 residues. Per germline, CDR1 PRHDT and CDR2 FYEKMQ (reference sequence). Unmatched junction bases numbered 19, after V lost 5 bases and J lost 7 bases. The CDR3 nucleotides read TGTGCCAGCAGCCCAGAGGGTAGCGGGAAGGTAGGCAAAAATGAGCAGTTCTTC. Its protein is CASSPEGSGKVGKNEQFF.

This clone was seen only once. The V gene is TRBV5-5, the J gene TRBJ2-3; D gene uncertain. The length of the CDR3 is 16 residues. The germline gives CDR1 SGHKS, CDR2 YYEKEE (reference sequence). Trimming pared 2 bases from V and 4 bases from J, leaving 17 bases between. DNA for the CDR3: TGTGCCAGCAGCTTCAGCGACCCGCATCCCTCAGATACGCAGTATTTT. Translation gives CASSFSDPHPSDTQYF.

This clone was recorded once. The sample holds other DNA sequences that translate to the same CDR3. The gene calls are TRBV29-1 and TRBJ2-2; TRBD1 matches 10 bases. Germline values: CDR1 SQVTM, CDR2 ANQGSEA. After removal of 7 bases from V and 4 bases from J, the junction contained 6 bases not matched to a gene. The CDR3 consists of 14 residues. The CDR3 DNA reads as TGCAGCGGTGGGGACAGGGGTGGCACCGGGGAGCTGTTTTTT. Translation gives CSGGDRGGTGELFF.

The rearrangement joins TRBV9 to TRBJ2-1, with 11 bases that match TRBD2. V trimming: 0 bases; J trimming: 7 bases; junction bases outside the gene matches: 6. Germline V gives CDR1 SGDLS, CDR2 YYNGEE. The CDR3 is made up of 16 amino acids. The CDR3 DNA reads TGTGCCAGCAGCGTAGCTACCCTAGCGGGAGGAAATGAGCAGTTCTTC. Translation: CASSVATLAGGNEQFF. Full variable domain (rest looked up from reference TRBV9 and TRBJ2-1): DSGVTQTPKHLITATGQRVTLRCSPRSGDLSVYWYQQSLDQGLQFLIQYYNGEERAKGNILERFSAQQFPDLHSELNLSSLELGDSALYFCASSVATLAGGNEQFFGPGTRLTVL.

This chain uses TRBV5-1 with TRBJ2-4, with D perhaps given as TRBD1 or TRBD2 (5 bases each). V shed 2 bases and J shed 6 bases, with 9 bases lying between them. In germline, CDR1 is SGHRS, CDR2 YFSETQ. The CDR3 has 13 amino acids. CDR3 sequence: CASSLGTGNIQYF. The CDR3 DNA is TGCGCCAGCAGCTTAGGGACGGGAAACATTCAGTACTTC.